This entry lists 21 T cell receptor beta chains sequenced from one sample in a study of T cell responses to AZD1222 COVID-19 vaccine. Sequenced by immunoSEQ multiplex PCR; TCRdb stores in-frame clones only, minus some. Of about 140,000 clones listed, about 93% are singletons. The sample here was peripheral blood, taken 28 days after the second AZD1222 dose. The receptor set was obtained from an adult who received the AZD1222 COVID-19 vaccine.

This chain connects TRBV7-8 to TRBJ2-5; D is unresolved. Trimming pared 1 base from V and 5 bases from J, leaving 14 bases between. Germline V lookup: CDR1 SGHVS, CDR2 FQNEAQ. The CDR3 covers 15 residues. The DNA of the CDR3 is TGTGCCAGCAGCTTAGAGTTCGGACCAAGGGAGACCCAGTACTTC. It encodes CASSLEFGPRETQYF.

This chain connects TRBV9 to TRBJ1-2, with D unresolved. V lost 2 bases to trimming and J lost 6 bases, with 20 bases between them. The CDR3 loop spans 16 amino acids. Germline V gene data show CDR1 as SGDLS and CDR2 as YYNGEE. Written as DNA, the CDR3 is TGTGCCAGCAGCGTCAATTACCCCCCGGGCGGTGATGGCTACACCTTC. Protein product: CASSVNYPPGGDGYTF.

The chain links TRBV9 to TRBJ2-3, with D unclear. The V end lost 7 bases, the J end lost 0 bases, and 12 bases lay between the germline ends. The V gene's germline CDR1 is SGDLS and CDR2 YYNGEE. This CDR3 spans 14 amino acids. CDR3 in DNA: TGTGCCAGCTCCGTGGTTTGGAGCACAGATACGCAGTATTTT. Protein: CASSVVWSTDTQYF.

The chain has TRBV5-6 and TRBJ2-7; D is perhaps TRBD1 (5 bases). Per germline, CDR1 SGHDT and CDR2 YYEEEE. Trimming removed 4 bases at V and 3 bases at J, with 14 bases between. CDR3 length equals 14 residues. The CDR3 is CASSHPLTDYEQYF. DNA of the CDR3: TGTGCCAGCAGCCACCCATTGACAGACTACGAGCAGTACTTC.

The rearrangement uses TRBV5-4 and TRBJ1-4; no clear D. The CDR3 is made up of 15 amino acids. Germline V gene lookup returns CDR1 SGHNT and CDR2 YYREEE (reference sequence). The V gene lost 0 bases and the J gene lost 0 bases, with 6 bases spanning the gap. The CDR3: CASSLGAATNEKLFF. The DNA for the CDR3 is TGTGCCAGCAGCTTGGGGGCCGCAACTAATGAAAAACTGTTTTTT.

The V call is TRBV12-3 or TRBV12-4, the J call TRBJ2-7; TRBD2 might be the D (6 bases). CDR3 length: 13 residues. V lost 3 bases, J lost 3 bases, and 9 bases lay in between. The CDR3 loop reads CASSLGGIYEQYF. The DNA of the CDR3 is TGTGCCAGCAGTTTGGGGGGAATCTACGAGCAGTACTTC.

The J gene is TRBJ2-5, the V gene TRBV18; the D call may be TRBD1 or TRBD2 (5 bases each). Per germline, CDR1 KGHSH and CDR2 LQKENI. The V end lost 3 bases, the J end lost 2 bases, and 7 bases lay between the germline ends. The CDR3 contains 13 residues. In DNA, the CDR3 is TGTGCCAGCTCACCGGGGGTTCAAGAGACCCAGTACTTC. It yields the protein CASSPGVQETQYF.

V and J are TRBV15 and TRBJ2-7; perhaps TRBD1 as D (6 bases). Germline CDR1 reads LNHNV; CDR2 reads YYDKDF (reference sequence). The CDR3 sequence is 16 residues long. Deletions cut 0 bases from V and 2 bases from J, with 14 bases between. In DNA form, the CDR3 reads TGTGCCACCAGCAGAGATGTAGGGGGACGGGCCTACGAGCAGTACTTC. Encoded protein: CATSRDVGGRAYEQYF.

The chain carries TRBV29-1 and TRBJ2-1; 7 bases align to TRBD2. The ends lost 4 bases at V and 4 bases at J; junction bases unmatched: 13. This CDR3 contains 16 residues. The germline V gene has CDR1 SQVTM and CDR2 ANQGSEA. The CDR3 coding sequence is TGCAGCGTTGGAGTAGAAGCGGGGTCGCTATACAATGAGCAGTTCTTC. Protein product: CSVGVEAGSLYNEQFF.

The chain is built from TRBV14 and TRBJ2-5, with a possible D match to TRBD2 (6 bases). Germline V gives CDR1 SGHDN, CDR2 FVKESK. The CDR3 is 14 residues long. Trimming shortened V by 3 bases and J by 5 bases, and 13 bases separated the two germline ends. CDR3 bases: TGTGCCAGCAGCCACACGACTAGTACGGAGACCCAGTACTTC. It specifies CASSHTTSTETQYF. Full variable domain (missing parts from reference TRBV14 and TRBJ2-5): EAGVTQFPSHSVIEKGQTVTLRCDPISGHDNLYWYRRVMGKEIKFLLHFVKESKQDESGMPNNRFLAERTGGTYSTLKVQPAELEDSGVYFCASSHTTSTETQYFGPGTRLLVL.

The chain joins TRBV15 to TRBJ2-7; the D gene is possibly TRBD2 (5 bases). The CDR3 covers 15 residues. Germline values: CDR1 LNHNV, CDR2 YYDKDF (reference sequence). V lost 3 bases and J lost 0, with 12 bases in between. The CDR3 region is CATSRLGTSSYEQYF. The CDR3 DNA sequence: TGTGCCACCAGCAGGTTGGGAACTAGCTCCTACGAGCAGTACTTC.

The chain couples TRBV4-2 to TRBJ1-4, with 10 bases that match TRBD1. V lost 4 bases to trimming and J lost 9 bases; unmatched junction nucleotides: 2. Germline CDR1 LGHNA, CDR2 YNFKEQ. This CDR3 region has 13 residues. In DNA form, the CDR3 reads TGTGCCAGCAGCCGACAGGGGGCTAAAAAACTGTTTTTT. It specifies CASSRQGAKKLFF.

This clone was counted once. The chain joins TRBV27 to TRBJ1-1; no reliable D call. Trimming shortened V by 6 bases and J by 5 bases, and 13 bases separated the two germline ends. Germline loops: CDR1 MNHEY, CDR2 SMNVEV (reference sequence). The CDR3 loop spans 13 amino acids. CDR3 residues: CASSPTIFTEAFF. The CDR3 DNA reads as TGTGCCAGCAGCCCAACTATATTTACTGAAGCTTTCTTT.

The CDR3 DNA follows: TGTGCCAGCAGTGACCCCGGGTTCCGGGGGACCTTC. As protein: CASSDPGFRGTF. The chain is built from TRBV6-2 or TRBV6-3 and TRBJ1-2; a possible D gene is TRBD1 (5 bases). The V end was cut by 5 bases, the J end by 14 bases, with 18 bases between. The CDR3 loop spans 12 amino acids. Germline CDR1 MNHEY, CDR2 SVGEGT.

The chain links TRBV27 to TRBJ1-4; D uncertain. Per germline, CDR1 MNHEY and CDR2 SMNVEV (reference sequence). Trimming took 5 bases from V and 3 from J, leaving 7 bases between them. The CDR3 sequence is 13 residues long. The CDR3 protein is CASSMTSNEKLFF. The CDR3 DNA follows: TGTGCCAGCAGTATGACCTCTAATGAAAAACTGTTTTTT. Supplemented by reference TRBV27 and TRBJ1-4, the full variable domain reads EAQVTQNPRYLITVTGKKLTVTCSQNMNHEYMSWYRQDPGLGLRQIYYSMNVEVTDKGDVPEGYKVSRKEKRNFPLILESPSPNQTSLYFCASSMTSNEKLFFGSGTQLSVL.

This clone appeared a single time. The CDR3 sequence is CASSSGTTSNTGELFF. DNA for the CDR3: TGTGCCAGCAGCTCCGGGACTACCTCGAACACCGGGGAGCTGTTTTTT. The rearrangement uses TRBV6-4 and TRBJ2-2; 7 bases are shared with TRBD2. In germline, CDR1 is MRHNA, CDR2 SNTAGT. The length of the CDR3 is 16 residues. With V trimmed by 6 bases and J by 0 bases, 7 bases remained unmatched.

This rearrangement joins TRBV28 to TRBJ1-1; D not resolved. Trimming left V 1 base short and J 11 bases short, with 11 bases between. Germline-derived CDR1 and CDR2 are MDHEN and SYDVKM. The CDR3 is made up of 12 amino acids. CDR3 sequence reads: CASSLLAGVAFF. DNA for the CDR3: TGTGCCAGCAGTTTATTGGCTGGGGTGGCTTTCTTT. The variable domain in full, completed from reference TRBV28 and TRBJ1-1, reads DVKVTQSSRYLVKRTGEKVFLECVQDMDHENMFWYRQDPGLGLRLIYFSYDVKMKEKGDIPEGYSVSREKKERFSLILESASTNQTSMYLCASSLLAGVAFFGQGTRLTVV.

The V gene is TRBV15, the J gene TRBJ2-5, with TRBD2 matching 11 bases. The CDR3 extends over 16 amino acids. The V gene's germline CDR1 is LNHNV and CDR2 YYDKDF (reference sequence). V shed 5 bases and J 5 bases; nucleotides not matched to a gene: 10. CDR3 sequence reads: CATSGLAGGPVETQYF. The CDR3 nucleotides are TGTGCCACCAGCGGATTAGCGGGAGGGCCTGTGGAGACCCAGTACTTC. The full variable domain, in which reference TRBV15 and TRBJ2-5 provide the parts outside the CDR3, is DAMVIQNPRYQVTQFGKPVTLSCSQTLNHNVMYWYQQKSSQAPKLLFHYYDKDFNNEADTPDNFQSRRPNTSFCFLDIRSPGLGDTAMYLCATSGLAGGPVETQYFGPGTRLLVL.

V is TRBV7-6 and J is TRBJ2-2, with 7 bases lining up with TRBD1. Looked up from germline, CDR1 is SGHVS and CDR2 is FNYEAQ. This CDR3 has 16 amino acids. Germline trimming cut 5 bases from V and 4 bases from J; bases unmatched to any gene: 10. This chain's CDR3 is CASSEKVTGFTGELFF. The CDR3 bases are TGTGCCAGCAGCGAAAAGGTGACAGGGTTCACCGGGGAGCTGTTTTTT.

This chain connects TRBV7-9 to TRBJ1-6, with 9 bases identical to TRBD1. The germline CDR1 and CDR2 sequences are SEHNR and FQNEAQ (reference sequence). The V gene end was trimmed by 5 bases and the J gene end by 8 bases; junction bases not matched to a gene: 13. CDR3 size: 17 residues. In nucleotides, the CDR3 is TGTGCCAGCAGCCACACCACTACAGGGGGCCTTTATTCACCCCTCCACTTT. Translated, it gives CASSHTTTGGLYSPLHF.

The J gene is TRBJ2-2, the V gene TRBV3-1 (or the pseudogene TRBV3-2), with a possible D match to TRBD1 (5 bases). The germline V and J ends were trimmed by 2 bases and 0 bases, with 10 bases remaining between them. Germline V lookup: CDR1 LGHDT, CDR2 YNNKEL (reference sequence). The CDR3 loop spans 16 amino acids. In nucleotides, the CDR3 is TGTGCCAGCAGCCAAATTGACAGAGCGAACACCGGGGAGCTGTTTTTT. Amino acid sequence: CASSQIDRANTGELFF.